Listed here are 6 T cell receptor beta chains from one sample, sequenced in a study of blood T cell repertoires in COVID-19. Clones were sequenced by immunoSEQ multiplex PCR, and TCRdb holds only the in-frame ones, with some missing. The table shows roughly 50,000 clones, with around 86% occurring only once. The material sequenced was peripheral blood. These receptors all stem from an elderly woman with acute or convalescent COVID-19.

The chain combines TRBV6-1 with TRBJ2-3; 7 nucleotides agree with TRBD2. Germline V gene data show CDR1 as MNHNS and CDR2 as SASEGT. V dropped 2 bases and J dropped 6; count of bases not matched to a gene: 5. The CDR3 contains 14 residues. In DNA, the CDR3 is TGTGCCAGCAGTGAAATGGGACTACCGGATACGCAGTATTTT. It is translated as CASSEMGLPDTQYF.

The rearrangement joins TRBV19 to TRBJ2-2; 10 bases fit TRBD2. The CDR3 runs to 15 residues. The V segment lost 10 bases and the J segment 5 bases; nucleotides outside the gene matches: 10. Per germline, CDR1 LNHDA and CDR2 SQIVND (reference sequence). The CDR3 is CATSSAGGLTGELFF. In DNA form, the CDR3 reads TGTGCCACCTCCTCAGCGGGGGGGCTGACCGGGGAGCTGTTTTTT.

The V and J genes are TRBV10-3 and TRBJ2-5, with TRBD1 identical over 10 bases. Per germline, CDR1 ENHRY and CDR2 SYGVKD. The CDR3 is 13 residues long. The ends lost 10 bases at V and 5 bases at J; junction bases unmatched: 7. CDR3 amino acids: CATRQGAKETQYF. CDR3 nucleotide sequence: TGTGCCACCCGACAGGGGGCTAAGGAGACCCAGTACTTC.

This rearrangement joins TRBV16 to TRBJ1-2, with a weak D call TRBD1 (6 bases). CDR1 KGHSY and CDR2 FQNENV come from the germline V gene. With 4 bases removed from V and 4 bases from J, the gap between germline ends came to 10 bases. CDR3 length equals 13 residues. This CDR3 reads CASSPDSTYGYTF. For the CDR3, the DNA is TGTGCCAGCAGCCCGGACAGTACCTATGGCTACACCTTC.

This chain connects TRBV5-6 to TRBJ1-1; D possibly corresponds to TRBD1 (6 bases). V was clipped by 5 bases and J by 4 bases, with 15 bases between them. The CDR3 has 14 amino acids. Looked up from germline, CDR1 is SGHDT and CDR2 is YYEEEE. This CDR3 reads CASRPDSGSTEAFF. The CDR3 bases are TGTGCCAGCAGACCGGACAGCGGGAGCACTGAAGCTTTCTTT.

In its sample, this clone was seen once. This chain links TRBV3-1 (or the pseudogene TRBV3-2) with TRBJ2-2, with TRBD2 matching 11 bases. This CDR3 has 18 amino acids. Trimming cost V 4 bases and J 0 bases; bases outside gene matches: 7. Germline CDR1 is LGHDT and CDR2 is YNNKEL (reference sequence). The CDR3 is CASSPLTSGDPNTGELFF. CDR3 nucleotides: TGTGCCAGCAGCCCCTTGACTAGCGGGGACCCGAACACCGGGGAGCTGTTTTTT.